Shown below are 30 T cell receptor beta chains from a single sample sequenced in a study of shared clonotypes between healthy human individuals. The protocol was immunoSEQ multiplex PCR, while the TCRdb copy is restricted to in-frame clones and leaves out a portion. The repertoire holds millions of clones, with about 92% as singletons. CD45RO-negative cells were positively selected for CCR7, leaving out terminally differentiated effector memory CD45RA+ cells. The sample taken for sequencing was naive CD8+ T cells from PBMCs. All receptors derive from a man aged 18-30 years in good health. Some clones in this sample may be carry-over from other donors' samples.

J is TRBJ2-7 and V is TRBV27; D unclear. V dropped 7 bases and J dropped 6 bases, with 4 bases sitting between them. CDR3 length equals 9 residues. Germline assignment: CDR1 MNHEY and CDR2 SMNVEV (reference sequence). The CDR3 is CASITEQYF. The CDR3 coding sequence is TGTGCCAGCATCACCGAGCAGTACTTC.

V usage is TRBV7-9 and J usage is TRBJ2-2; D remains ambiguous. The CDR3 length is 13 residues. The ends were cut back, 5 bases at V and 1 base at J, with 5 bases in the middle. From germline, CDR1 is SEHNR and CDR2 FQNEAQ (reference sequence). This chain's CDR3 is CASSNRNTGELFF. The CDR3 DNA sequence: TGTGCCAGCAGCAACCGGAACACCGGGGAGCTGTTTTTT.

CDR3 protein: CASSTRGTGENTIYF. The DNA of the CDR3 is TGTGCCAGTAGCACGCGCGGGACGGGAGAAAACACCATATATTTT. The rearrangement joins TRBV19 to TRBJ1-3; D is perhaps TRBD1 (5 bases). The CDR3 is 15 amino acids. The germline V gene has CDR1 LNHDA and CDR2 SQIVND (reference sequence). Trimming shortened V by 6 bases and J by 6 bases, and 18 bases separated the two germline ends.

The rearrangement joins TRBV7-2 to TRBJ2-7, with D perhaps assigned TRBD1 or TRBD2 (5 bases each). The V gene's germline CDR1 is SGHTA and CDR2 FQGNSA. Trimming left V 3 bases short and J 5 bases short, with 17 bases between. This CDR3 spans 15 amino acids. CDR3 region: CASSFYSREIDEQYF. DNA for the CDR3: TGTGCCAGCAGCTTTTACAGCAGGGAGATTGACGAGCAGTACTTC.

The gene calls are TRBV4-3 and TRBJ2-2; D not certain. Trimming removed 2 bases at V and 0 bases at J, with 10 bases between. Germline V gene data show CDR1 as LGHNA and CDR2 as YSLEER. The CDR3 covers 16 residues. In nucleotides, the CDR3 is TGCGCCAGCAGCCAAAAGTCCTTTTCGAACACCGGGGAGCTGTTTTTT. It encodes CASSQKSFSNTGELFF.

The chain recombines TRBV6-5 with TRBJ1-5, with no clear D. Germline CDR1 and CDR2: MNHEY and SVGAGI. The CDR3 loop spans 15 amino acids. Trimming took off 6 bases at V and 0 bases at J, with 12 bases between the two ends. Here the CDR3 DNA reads TGTGCCAGCAGCTCCCGACGTTATAGCAATCAGCCCCAGCATTTT. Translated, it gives CASSSRRYSNQPQHF.

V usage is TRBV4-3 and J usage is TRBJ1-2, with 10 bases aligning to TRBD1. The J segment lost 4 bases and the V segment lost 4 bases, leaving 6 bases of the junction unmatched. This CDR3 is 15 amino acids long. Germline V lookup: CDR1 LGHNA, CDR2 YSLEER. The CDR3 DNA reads TGCGCCAGCAGCCCTGGACAGGGGGTATTCTATGGCTACACCTTC. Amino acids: CASSPGQGVFYGYTF.

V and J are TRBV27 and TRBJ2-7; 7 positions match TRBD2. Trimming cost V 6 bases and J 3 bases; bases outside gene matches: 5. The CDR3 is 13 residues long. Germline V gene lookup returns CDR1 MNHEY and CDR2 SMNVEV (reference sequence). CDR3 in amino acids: CASRAGAGYEQYF. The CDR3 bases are TGTGCCAGCAGGGCGGGAGCGGGCTACGAGCAGTACTTC.

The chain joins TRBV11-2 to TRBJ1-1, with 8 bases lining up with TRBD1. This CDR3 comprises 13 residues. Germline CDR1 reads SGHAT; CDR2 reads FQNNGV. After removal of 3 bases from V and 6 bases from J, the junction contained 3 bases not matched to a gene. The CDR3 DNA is TGTGCCAGCAGCTTGAGCAGGGGGCCTGAAGCTTTCTTT. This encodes CASSLSRGPEAFF.

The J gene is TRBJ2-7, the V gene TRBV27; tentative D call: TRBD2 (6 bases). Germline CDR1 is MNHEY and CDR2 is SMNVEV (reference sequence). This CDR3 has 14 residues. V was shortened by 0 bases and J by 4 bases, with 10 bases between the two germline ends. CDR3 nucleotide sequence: TGTGCCAGCAGTTTATCGGGACTCCTATACGAGCAGTACTTC. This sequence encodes CASSLSGLLYEQYF.

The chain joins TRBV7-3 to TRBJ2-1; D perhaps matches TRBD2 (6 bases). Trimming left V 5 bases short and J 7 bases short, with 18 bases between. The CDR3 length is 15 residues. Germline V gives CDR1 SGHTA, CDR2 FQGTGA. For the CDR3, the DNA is TGTGCCAGCAGCATCGACGGGGCTAGCGCGAATGAGCAGTTCTTC. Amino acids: CASSIDGASANEQFF.

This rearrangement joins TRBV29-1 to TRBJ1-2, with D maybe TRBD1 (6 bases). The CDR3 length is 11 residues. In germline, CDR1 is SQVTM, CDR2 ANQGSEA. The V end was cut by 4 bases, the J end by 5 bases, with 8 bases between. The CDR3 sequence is CSVGGGYGYTF. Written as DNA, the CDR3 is TGCAGCGTTGGAGGGGGGTATGGCTACACCTTC.

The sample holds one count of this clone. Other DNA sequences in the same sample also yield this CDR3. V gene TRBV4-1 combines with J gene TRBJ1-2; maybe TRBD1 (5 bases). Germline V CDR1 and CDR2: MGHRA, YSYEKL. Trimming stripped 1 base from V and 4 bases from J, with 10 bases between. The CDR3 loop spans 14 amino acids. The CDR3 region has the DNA TGCGCCAGCAGCCAAGGAGACAGTCTCTATGGCTACACCTTC. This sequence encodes CASSQGDSLYGYTF.

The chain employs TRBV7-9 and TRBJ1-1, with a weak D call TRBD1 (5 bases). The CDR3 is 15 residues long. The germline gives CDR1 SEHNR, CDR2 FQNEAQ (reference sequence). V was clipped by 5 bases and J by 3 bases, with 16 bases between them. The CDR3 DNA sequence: TGTGCCAGCAGCCCCCCCCGGGGCCCCGACACTGAAGCTTTCTTT. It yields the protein CASSPPRGPDTEAFF.

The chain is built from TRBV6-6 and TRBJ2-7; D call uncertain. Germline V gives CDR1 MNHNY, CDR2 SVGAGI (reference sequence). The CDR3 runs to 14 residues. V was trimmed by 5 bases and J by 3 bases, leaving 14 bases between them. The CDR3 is CASSPRLPLYEQYF. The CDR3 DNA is TGTGCCAGCAGTCCTCGACTGCCACTCTACGAGCAGTACTTC.

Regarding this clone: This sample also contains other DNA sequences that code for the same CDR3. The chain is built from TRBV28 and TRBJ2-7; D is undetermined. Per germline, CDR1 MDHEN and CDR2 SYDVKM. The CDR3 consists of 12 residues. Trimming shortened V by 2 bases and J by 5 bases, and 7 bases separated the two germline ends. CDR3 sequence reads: CASSLGVDEQYF. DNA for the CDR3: TGTGCCAGCAGTTTAGGAGTGGACGAGCAGTACTTC.

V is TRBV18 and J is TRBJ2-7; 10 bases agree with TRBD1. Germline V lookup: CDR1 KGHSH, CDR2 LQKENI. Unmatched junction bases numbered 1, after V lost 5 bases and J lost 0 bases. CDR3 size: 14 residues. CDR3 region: CASSDRGLSYEQYF. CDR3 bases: TGTGCCAGCTCAGACAGGGGGCTCTCCTACGAGCAGTACTTC.

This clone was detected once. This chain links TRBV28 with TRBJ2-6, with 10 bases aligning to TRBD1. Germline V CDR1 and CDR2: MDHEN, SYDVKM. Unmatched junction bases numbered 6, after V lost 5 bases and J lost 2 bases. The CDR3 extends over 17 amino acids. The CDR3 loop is CASSLLTGGTGANVLTF. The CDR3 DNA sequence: TGTGCCAGCAGTCTCCTGACAGGGGGCACTGGGGCCAACGTCCTGACTTTC.

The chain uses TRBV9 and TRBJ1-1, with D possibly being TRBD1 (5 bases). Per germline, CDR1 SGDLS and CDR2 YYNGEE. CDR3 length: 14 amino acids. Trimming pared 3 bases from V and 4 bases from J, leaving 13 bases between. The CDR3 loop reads CASSAGRQGTEAFF. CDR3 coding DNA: TGTGCCAGCAGCGCGGGACGGCAAGGCACTGAAGCTTTCTTT.

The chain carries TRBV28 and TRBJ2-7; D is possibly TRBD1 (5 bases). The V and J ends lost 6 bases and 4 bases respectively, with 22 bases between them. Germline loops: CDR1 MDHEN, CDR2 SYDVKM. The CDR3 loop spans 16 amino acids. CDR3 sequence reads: CASRIPSSAGIYEQYF. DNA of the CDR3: TGTGCCAGCAGAATACCCTCCTCGGCAGGGATTTACGAGCAGTACTTC.

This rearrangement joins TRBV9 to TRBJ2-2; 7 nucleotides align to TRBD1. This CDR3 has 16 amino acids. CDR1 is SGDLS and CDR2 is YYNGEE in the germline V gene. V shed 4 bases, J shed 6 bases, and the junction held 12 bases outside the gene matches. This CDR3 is CASSTRQGIASGELFF. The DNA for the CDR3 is TGTGCCAGCAGCACTAGACAGGGTATAGCGTCCGGGGAGCTGTTTTTT.

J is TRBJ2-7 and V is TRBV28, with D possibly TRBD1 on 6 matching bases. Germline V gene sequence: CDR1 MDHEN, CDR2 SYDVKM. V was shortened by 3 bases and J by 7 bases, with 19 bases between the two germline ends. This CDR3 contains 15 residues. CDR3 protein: CASSFVSGEVGEQYF. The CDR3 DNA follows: TGTGCCAGCAGTTTTGTATCAGGGGAAGTCGGGGAGCAGTACTTC.

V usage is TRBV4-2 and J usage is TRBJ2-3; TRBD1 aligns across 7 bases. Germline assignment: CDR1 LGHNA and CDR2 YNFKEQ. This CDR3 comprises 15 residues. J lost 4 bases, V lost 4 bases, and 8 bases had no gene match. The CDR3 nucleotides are TGTGCCAGCAGCCCAAGACAGGGTTTAGCAGATACGCAGTATTTT. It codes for CASSPRQGLADTQYF.

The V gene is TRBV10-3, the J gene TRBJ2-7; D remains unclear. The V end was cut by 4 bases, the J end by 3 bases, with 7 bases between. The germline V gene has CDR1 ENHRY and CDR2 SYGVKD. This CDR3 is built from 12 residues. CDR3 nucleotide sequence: TGTGCCATCAGTGGGGCCGACTACGAGCAGTACTTC. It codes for CAISGADYEQYF.

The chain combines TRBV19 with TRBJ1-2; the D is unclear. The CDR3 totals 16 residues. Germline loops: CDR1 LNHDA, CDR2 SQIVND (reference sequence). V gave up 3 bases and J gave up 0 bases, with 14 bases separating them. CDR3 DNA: TGTGCCAGTAGTATTAAGTTCGGGCGGGCTAACTATGGCTACACCTTC. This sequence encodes CASSIKFGRANYGYTF.

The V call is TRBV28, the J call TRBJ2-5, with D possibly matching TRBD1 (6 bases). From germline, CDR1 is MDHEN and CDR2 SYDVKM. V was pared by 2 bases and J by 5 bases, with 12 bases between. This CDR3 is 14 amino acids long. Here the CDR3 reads CASSLTGKGETQYF. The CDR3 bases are TGTGCCAGCAGTTTAACAGGGAAAGGGGAGACCCAGTACTTC.

CDR3 nucleotides: TGTGCCAGCAGCCTCGGACAGGGCCTCTATGGCTACACCTTC. Amino acids: CASSLGQGLYGYTF. The chain combines TRBV7-9 with TRBJ1-2, with 8 bases identical to TRBD1. Germline V gene data show CDR1 as SEHNR and CDR2 as FQNEAQ (reference sequence). Trimming cost V 5 bases and J 4 bases; bases outside gene matches: 6. The CDR3 spans 14 residues.

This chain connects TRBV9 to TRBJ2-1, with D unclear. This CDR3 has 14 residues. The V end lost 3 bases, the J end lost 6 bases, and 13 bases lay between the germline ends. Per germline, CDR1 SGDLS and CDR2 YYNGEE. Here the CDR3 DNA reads TGTGCCAGCAGCGACGGATATTGGGCCAATGAGCAGTTCTTC. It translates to CASSDGYWANEQFF.

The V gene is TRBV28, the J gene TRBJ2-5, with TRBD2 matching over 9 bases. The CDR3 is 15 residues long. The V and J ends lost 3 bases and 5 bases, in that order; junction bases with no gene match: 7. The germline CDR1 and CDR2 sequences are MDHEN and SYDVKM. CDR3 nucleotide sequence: TGTGCCAGCAGTTTTGGCGGGGGGGGAAGGGAGACCCAGTACTTC. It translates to CASSFGGGGRETQYF.

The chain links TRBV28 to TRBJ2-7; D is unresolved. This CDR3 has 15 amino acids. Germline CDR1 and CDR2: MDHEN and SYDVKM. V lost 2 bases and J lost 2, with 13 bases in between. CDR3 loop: CASSLGVGLTYEQYF. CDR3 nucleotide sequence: TGTGCCAGCAGTTTAGGGGTCGGCCTCACCTACGAGCAGTACTTC.